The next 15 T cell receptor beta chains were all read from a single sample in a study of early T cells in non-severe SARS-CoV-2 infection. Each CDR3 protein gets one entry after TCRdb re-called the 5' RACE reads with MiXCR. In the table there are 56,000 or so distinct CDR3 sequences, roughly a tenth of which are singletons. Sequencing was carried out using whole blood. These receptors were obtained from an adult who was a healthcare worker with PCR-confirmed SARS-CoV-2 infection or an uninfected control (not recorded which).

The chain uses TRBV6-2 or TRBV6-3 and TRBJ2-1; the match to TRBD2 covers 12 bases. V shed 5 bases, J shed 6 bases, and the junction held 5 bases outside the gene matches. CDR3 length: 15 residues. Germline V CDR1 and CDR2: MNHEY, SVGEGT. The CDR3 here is CASSPTSGSFNEQFF. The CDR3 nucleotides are TGTGCCAGCAGTCCGACTAGCGGGAGCTTCAATGAGCAGTTCTTC.

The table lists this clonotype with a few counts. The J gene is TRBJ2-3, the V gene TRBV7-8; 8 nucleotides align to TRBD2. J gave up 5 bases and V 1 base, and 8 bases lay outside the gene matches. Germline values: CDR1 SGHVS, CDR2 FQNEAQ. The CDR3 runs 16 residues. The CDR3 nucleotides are TGTGCCAGCAGCTTAGTCTCGGGAGGGCCCGTAGATACGCAGTATTTT. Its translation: CASSLVSGGPVDTQYF.

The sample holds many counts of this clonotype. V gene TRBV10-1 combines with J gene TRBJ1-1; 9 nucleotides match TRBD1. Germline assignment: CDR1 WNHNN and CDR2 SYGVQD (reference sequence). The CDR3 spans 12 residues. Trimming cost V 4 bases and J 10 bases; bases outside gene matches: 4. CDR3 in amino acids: CASSVGTGIAFF. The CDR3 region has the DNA TGCGCCAGCAGTGTGGGGACAGGGATAGCTTTCTTT.

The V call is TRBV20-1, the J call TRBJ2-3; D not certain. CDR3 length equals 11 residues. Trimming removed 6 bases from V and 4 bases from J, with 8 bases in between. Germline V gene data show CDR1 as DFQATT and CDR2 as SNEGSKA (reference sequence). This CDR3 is CSAATSDTQYF. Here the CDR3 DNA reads TGCAGTGCCGCGACCTCAGATACGCAGTATTTT.

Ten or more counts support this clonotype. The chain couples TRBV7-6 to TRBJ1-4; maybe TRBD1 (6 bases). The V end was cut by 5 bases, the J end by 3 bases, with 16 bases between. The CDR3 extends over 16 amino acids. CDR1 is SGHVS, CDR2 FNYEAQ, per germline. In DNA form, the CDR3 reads TGTGCCAGCAGCGTGGAGCAGGGGTCTGCTAATGAAAAACTGTTTTTT. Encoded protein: CASSVEQGSANEKLFF.

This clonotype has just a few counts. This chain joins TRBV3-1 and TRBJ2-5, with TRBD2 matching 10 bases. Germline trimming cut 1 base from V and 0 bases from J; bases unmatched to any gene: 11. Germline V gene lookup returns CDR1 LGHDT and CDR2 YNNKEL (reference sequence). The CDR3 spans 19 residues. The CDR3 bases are TGTGCCAGCAGCCAAGTCAGCGGGAGGGCCGGCGGGTACCAAGAGACCCAGTACTTC. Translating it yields CASSQVSGRAGGYQETQYF.

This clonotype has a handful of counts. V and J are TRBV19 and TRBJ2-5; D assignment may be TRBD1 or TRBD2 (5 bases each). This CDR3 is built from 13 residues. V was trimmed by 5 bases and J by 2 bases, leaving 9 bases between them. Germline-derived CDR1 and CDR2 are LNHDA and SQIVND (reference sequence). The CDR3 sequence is CASSVGTQETQYF. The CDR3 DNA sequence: TGTGCCAGTAGTGTGGGGACGCAAGAGACCCAGTACTTC.

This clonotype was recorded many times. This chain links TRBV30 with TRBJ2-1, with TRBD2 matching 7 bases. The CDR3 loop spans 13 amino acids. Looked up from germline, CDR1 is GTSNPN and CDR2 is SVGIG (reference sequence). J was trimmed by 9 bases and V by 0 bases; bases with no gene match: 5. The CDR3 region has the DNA TGTGCCTGGAGTGTATCCCTAGCGGTTGAGCAGTTCTTC. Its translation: CAWSVSLAVEQFF.

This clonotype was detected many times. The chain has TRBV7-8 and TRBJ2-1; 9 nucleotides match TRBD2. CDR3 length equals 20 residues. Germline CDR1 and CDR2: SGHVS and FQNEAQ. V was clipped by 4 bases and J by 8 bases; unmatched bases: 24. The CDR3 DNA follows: TGTGCCAGCAGCTCCCGCCGGGCCAGACTAGCGGAGCCCTCCCCCGATGAGCAGTTCTTC. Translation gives CASSSRRARLAEPSPDEQFF.

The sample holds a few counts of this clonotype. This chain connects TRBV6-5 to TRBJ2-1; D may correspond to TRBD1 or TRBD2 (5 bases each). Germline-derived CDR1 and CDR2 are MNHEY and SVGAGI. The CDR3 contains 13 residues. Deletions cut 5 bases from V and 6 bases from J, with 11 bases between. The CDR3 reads CASSRDGINEQFF. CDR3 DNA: TGTGCCAGCAGTAGGGACGGGATCAATGAGCAGTTCTTC.

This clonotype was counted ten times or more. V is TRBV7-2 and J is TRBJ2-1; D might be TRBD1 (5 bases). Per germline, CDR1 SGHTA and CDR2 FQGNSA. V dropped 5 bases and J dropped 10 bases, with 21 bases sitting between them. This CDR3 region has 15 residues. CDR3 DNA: TGTGCCAGCAGCCCCAACATGGGGCAGCACAGGGAGCAGTTCTTC. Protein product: CASSPNMGQHREQFF.

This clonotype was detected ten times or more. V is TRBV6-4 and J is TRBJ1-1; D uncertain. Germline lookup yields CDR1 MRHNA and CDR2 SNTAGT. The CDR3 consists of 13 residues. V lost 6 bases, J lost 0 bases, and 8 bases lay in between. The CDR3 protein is CASSSAMNTEAFF. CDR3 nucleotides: TGTGCCAGCAGCTCAGCGATGAACACTGAAGCTTTCTTT.

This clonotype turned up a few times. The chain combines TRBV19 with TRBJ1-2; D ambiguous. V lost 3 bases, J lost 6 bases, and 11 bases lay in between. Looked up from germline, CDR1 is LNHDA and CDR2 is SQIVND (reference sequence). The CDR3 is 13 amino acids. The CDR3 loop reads CASSISRRDGYTF. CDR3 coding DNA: TGTGCCAGTAGTATCTCTCGGCGAGATGGCTACACCTTC. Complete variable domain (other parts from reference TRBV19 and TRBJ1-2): DGGITQSPKYLFRKEGQNVTLSCEQNLNHDAMYWYRQDPGQGLRLIYYSQIVNDFQKGDIAEGYSVSREKKESFPLTVTSAQKNPTAFYLCASSISRRDGYTFGSGTRLTVV.

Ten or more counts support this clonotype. CDR3 in amino acids: CASSLAVRTTYNEQFF. CDR3 DNA sequence: TGTGCCAGCAGCTTAGCAGTCAGAACGACCTACAATGAGCAGTTCTTC. V and J are TRBV7-9 and TRBJ2-1; D unclear. V was cut by 0 bases and J by 2 bases, with 11 bases left in between. CDR3 size: 16 residues. CDR1 and CDR2 from the germline V gene are SEHNR and FQNEAQ (reference sequence).

CDR3 nucleotide sequence: TGTGCCAGCAGCCTGAGTAGTCGTCAGCAGTACTTC. Translation: CASSLSSRQQYF. This chain links TRBV7-2 with TRBJ2-7; D remains ambiguous. V was shortened by 5 bases and J by 8 bases, with 13 bases between the two germline ends. The CDR3 consists of 12 residues. From germline, CDR1 is SGHTA and CDR2 FQGNSA.